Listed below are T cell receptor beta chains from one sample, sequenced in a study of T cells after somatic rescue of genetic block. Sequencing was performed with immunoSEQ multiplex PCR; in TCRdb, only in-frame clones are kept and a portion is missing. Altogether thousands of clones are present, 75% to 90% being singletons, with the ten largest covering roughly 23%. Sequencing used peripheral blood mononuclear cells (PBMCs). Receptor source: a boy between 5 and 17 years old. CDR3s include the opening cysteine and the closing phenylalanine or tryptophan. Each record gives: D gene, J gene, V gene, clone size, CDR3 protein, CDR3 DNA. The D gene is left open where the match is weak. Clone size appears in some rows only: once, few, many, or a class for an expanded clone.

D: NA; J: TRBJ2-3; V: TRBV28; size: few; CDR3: CASRRGQTDTQYF; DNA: TGTGCCAGCAGGCGGGGACAGACAGATACGCAGTATTTT
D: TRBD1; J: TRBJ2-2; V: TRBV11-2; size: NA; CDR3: CASSLDPNRGRGGELFF; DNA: TGTGCCAGCAGCTTAGATCCTAACAGGGGGCGCGGCGGGGAGCTGTTTTTT
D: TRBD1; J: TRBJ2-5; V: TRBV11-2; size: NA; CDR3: CASSLGVFGTGEETQYF; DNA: TGTGCCAGCAGCTTAGGTGTGTTCGGGACAGGGGAAGAGACCCAGTACTTC
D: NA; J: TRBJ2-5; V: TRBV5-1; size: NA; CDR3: CASSPRQFMETQYF; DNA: TGCGCCAGCAGCCCACGACAGTTTATGGAGACCCAGTACTTC
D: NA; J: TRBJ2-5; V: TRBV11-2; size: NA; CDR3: CASSLEAATGQETQYF; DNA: TGTGCCAGCAGCTTAGAGGCTGCGACAGGCCAAGAGACCCAGTACTTC
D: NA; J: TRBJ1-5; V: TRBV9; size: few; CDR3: CASSPSGHHNQPQHF; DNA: TGTGCCAGCAGTCCCTCGGGACATCACAATCAGCCCCAGCATTTT
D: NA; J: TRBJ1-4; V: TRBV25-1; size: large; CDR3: CASSEFPSGLYEKLFF; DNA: TGTGCCAGCAGTGAATTTCCTTCGGGACTCTATGAAAAACTGTTTTTT
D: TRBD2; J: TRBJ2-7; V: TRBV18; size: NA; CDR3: CASSPLGEGLTYEQYF; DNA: TGTGCCAGCTCACCACTAGGGGAGGGGTTAACCTACGAGCAGTACTTC
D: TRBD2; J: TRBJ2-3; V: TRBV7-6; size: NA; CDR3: CASSSRLAESEVTDTQYF; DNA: TGTGCCAGCAGCTCGCGACTAGCGGAGTCTGAAGTCACAGATACGCAGTATTTT
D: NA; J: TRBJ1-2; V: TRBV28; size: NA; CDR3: CASSLGPYGYTF; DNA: TGTGCCAGCAGTTTGGGACCGTATGGCTACACCTTC
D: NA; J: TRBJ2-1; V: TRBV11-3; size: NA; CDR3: CASSSHSSSYNEQFF; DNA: TGTGCCAGCAGTTCTCACTCTAGCTCCTACAATGAGCAGTTCTTC
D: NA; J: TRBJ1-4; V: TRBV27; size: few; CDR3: CASSLRPGRVNEKLFF; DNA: TGTGCCAGCAGTTTACGGCCGGGGAGGGTGAATGAAAAACTGTTTTTT
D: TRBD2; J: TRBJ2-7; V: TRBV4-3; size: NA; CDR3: CASSQGTSGLSYEQYF; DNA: TGCGCCAGCAGCCAAGGGACTAGCGGACTCTCCTACGAGCAGTACTTC
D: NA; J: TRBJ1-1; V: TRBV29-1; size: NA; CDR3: CSVEGVITEAFF; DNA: TGCAGCGTTGAAGGGGTGATCACTGAAGCTTTCTTT
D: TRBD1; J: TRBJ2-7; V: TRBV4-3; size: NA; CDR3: CASSQARQGATEQYF; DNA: TGCGCCAGCAGCCAAGCCCGACAGGGGGCGACCGAGCAGTACTTC
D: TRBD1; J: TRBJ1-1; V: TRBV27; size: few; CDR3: CASRGQGTAEAFF; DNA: TGTGCCAGCAGGGGACAGGGTACCGCTGAAGCTTTCTTT
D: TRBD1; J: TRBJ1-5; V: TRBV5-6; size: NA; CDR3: CASSSGQGKGAQHF; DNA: TGTGCCAGCAGCTCAGGACAGGGCAAAGGAGCCCAGCATTTT
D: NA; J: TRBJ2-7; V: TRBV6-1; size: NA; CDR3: CASSVGRIYEQYF; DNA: TGTGCCAGCAGTGTTGGCAGGATCTACGAGCAGTACTTC
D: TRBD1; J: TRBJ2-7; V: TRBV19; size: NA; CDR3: CASSVGTVDSSYEQYF; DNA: TGTGCCAGTAGCGTCGGGACAGTCGACAGCTCCTACGAGCAGTACTTC
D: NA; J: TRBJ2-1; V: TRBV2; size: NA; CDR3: CASIAGYPFF; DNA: TGTGCCAGCATCGCCGGGTACCCTTTCTTC